Described below is a single TCR beta chain sequence and its context. This clone's antigen is unknown. At one boundary the junction diverges from the germline segment, which might be a read error. For CDR1 and CDR2, the germline V gene lists SGHRS and YFSETQ. Inclusive of the bounding cysteine and phenylalanine, the CDR3 is 16 residues long. The sequence is cut down to CDR3 DNA, 48 bases in frame from base 1. The data were obtained in a study of T cell repertoires in enteric fever listed by TCRdb under 2018. In the study overall: Using volunteers experimentally challenged with Salmonella Typhi or Paratyphi A, the study rebuilt the Salmonella-specific repertoire of circulating effector CD4+ T cells. Mass cytometry was used to identify circulating effector CD4+ T cells responding to Salmonella infection. T cells, including ex vivo, were stained with tetramers that had been loaded with variants of the CdtB(105-125) peptide (SP110Y, ST110H). The researchers paired unbiased single-cell cloning with mass cytometry, and they also applied T cell receptor sequencing alongside live fluorescence barcoding. Overall study results and their limits: The accumulation of T cells that did not cross-react between serovars appeared to be driven by single amino acid variations in CdtB and PhoN, the immunodominant proteins. The study pinpointed HlyE and CdtB as immunodominant T cell antigens specific to S. Typhi and S. Paratyphi A. Expanded clonotypes included cross-reactive responses against distantly related Salmonella serovars and clones recognizing antigens unique to S. Typhi or S. Paratyphi A.

The data were produced on an Illumina MiSeq. TCRdb itself trimmed the public reads at Q25 with fastp, ran MiXCR and retained productive beta chains. A single entry per CDR3 protein holds the most common genes and DNA from its merged rows. The sample yields about 1,600 distinct CDR3 sequences; around a third were counted once. 15% to 20% of the sample goes to the ten largest clones. The chain is encoded by TRBV5-1 joined to TRBJ2-5; TRBD2 lines up with 10 middle nucleotides. Sequences were obtained from CCR7- CD38- CD4+ T cells from PBMCs. The clonotype comes from a human donor with Salmonella enteric fever, either typhoid or paratyphoid (not recorded which). The CDR3 loop reads CVSSTRTSGLQETQYF. The base sequence is TGCGTCAGCAGCACCCGGACTAGCGGACTTCAAGAGACCCAGTACTTC.